This is a list of T cell receptor beta chains from one sample in a study of cytomegalovirus exposure and HLA in healthy donors. Method: immunoSEQ multiplex PCR; TCRdb's copy keeps in-frame clones and lacks some. This repertoire comprises around 110,000 clones; its ten largest clones make up approximately 6.2%. The sample taken for sequencing was PBMCs. These TCRs come from a man in his forties in good health and CMV-seropositive. CDR3s include the opening cysteine and the closing phenylalanine or tryptophan.

CDR3aa: CASSRVQGLSSYNEQFF
j_gene: TRBJ2-1
v_gene: TRBV28

CDR3aa: CASSDPTSGLYEQYF
j_gene: TRBJ2-7
v_gene: TRBV7-3

CDR3aa: CASSEQGRMNTEAFF
j_gene: TRBJ1-1
v_gene: TRBV19

CDR3aa: CASSPGTSGVTGELFF
j_gene: TRBJ2-2
v_gene: TRBV7-7

CDR3aa: CASRGQGRGDNQPQHF
j_gene: TRBJ1-5
v_gene: TRBV2

CDR3aa: CASSLGDWSTDTQYF
j_gene: TRBJ2-3
v_gene: TRBV5-6

CDR3aa: CASSQSEGPASTDTQYF
j_gene: TRBJ2-3
v_gene: TRBV23-1

CDR3aa: CASSMSGWETQYF
j_gene: TRBJ2-5
v_gene: TRBV19

CDR3aa: CASSAVGETQYF
j_gene: TRBJ2-5
v_gene: TRBV9

CDR3aa: CASRLQRSSGRCEQYF
j_gene: TRBJ2-7
v_gene: TRBV12-2

CDR3aa: CASSPRTGIYGYTF
j_gene: TRBJ1-2
v_gene: TRBV7-2

CDR3aa: CASSPLGATQYF
j_gene: TRBJ2-5
v_gene: TRBV28

CDR3aa: CASGLSGQTTGELFF
j_gene: TRBJ2-2
v_gene: TRBV12-5

CDR3aa: CASSYDGPRPQYF
j_gene: TRBJ2-3
v_gene: TRBV6-5

CDR3aa: CASSPFSPQGTEQFF
j_gene: TRBJ2-1
v_gene: TRBV27

CDR3aa: CATVSGANVLTF
j_gene: TRBJ2-6
v_gene: TRBV19

CDR3aa: CASSQVGAVINEQFF
j_gene: TRBJ2-1
v_gene: TRBV4-2